The TCR beta chain under discussion was sequenced for a study of cytomegalovirus exposure and HLA in healthy donors. About this clone itself: What it recognizes is unknown.

Study-wide results and limits: Later analysis identified several of the most significant clusters that appeared linked to common viral pathogens. TCR beta chains associated with HLA were, in a later analysis, more clonally expanded than equally common others.

PCR amplification relied on 60 Vbeta primers (plus 13 Jbeta primers). Sequencing used immunoSEQ multiplex PCR; TCRdb keeps in-frame clones, though not all of them. Among about 130,000 clones listed, roughly 70% were seen once. The sequenced material came from PBMCs. The receptor was derived from a man aged 35 to 55 in good health and CMV-seronegative.

CDR3 region: CASSGTAYGYTF. CDR3 DNA: TGTGCCAGCAGCGGGACAGCTTATGGCTACACCTTC. The V and J genes are TRBV2 and TRBJ1-2; 7 bases are a match to TRBD1. V trimming: 6 bases; J trimming: 5 bases; junction bases outside the gene matches: 3. Germline loops: CDR1 SNHLY, CDR2 FYNNEI. The CDR3 spans 12 residues.